This paragraph covers one T cell receptor beta chain sequence. Its antigen remains unidentified. The record has no base qualities; no much larger clone is one base away. The data belong to a study of technical replicates of blood from a handful of donors (TCRdb year 2017). CDR1 and CDR2, looked up from the germline V gene, are MGHRA and YSYEKL. Taken from cysteine to phenylalanine, the CDR3 has 15 residues. CDR3 DNA is the only sequence kept; it has 45 bases, read in frame from the first base. At the junction V is shortened by 3 bases and J by 5 bases; bases outside the gene matches: 3. Libraries were built with the immunoSEQ multiplex PCR assay. TCRdb carries this immuneACCESS record with in-frame sequences only. Its versions omit some clonotypes, under half of them owing to an unresolved V gene in the studies checked, with the rest unexplained. The sample table shows 95,000 to 100,000 clones, and approximately 94% are seen once. The top ten clones comprise over 0.2% of the sample.

This receptor was identified in a human donor in good health. Sequencing was done on a sample of T cells isolated from PBMCs. The chain employs TRBV4-1 and TRBJ2-2; a stretch of 10 junction bases matches TRBD2. The DNA sequence is as follows: TGCGCCAGCAGCCATCGAGCGGGAGGGACCGGGGAGCTGTTTTTT. Translation gives CASSHRAGGTGELFF.